The clone carrying this T cell receptor beta chain was recorded at least ten times. Its matching antigen is unknown. Regions amplified from RNA transcripts were the TCR beta CDR3 regions. TCR CDR3 underwent first-round RT-PCR with the HTBI primer set. TCRdb itself ran the multiplex PCR reads through MiXCR, one entry per CDR3 protein. The data contain a few hundred thousand distinct CDR3 sequences, 15% to 18% of them singletons. The entry originates in a study of T cells in Graves' hyperthyroidism and ophthalmopathy. Study results and limitations: Among thyroid clonotypes expanded above 0.001, most also appeared in blood. Through a model of 13 V-J features, ophthalmopathy was separated from stable hyperthyroidism.

Trimming pared 0 bases from V and 5 bases from J, leaving 11 bases between. CDR3 size: 14 residues. Germline lookup yields CDR1 SGHRS and CDR2 YFSETQ. Graves' hyperthyroidism was deemed stable absent ophthalmopathy progression within 18 months. Participants, patients aged 18 to 65, had newly diagnosed hyperthyroidism with a duration under 2 months. The material sequenced was blood. The chain carries TRBV5-1 and TRBJ2-5, with D perhaps matching TRBD2 (6 bases). The sequence was obtained from a woman in her 30s with Graves' hyperthyroidism. The CDR3 DNA reads TGCGCCAGCAGCTTGGATTATGGAGGGGAGACCCAGTACTTC. This gives the protein CASSLDYGGETQYF.